This T cell receptor (beta chain) was sequenced in a study of CD8+CD57+ T cells in acquired aplastic anemia. Study in general: Average DNA yield from sorted CD4+ and CD8+ cells was approximately 3.2 ug. CD4+ cells from healthy donors averaged around 10 million reads. Findings and limits, study-wide: Levels of CD8+ Simpson's diversity were not significantly distinct in patients versus controls. Shared by patients and controls, nearly 30 CD8+ CDR3s were abundant in patients.

A remark on this clonotype: Its antigen is still unknown.

Genomic DNA served as template for TCR beta VDJ and CDR3 profiling. TCRdb ran MiXCR on the reads and lists one entry per CDR3 protein. The sample holds fewer than 200,000 distinct CDR3 sequences; under 75% are singletons and the top ten take less than 55%. The CDR3 is 13 residues long. V was cut by 8 bases and J by 6 bases, with 17 bases left in between. This sequence joins TRBV12-3 or TRBV12-4 and TRBJ2-7; no clear D. The TCR comes from a human donor in good health. Sequenced input: sorted CD4+, CD8+, or CD8+CD57+ T cells (not recorded which) from PBMCs. CDR3 DNA sequence: TGTGCCAGCGCCGAGCCGGGTTCGGGCGAGCAGTACTTC. Translation gives CASAEPGSGEQYF.